Listed here is a single TCR beta chain. Germline assignment: CDR1 SGHRS and CDR2 YFSETQ. With 0 bases removed from V and 4 bases from J, the gap between germline ends came to 13 bases. The CDR3 runs 15 residues. The source of the sample is a study of T cell changes during pregnancy in multiple sclerosis. The protocol was immunoSEQ multiplex PCR, while the TCRdb copy is restricted to in-frame clones and leaves out a portion. The repertoire holds 85,000 to 100,000 clones, with around 93% as singletons. The chain has TRBV5-1 and TRBJ1-2; D remains unclear. Source: peripheral blood, taken after pregnancy. The receptor was isolated from a female donor with multiple sclerosis, enrolled in a pregnancy study. The CDR3 reads CASSLVLSSGYGYTF. The CDR3 coding sequence is TGCGCCAGCAGCTTGGTACTTTCCTCGGGCTATGGCTACACCTTC.